These 3 T cell receptor beta chains share one sample of origin, sequenced in a study of blood T cell repertoires in COVID-19 (TCRdb year 2020). The library came from the immunoSEQ multiplex PCR assay. The immuneACCESS repertoire file appears here via TCRdb, limited to in-frame rearrangements. These files lack a portion of the clones; in checked studies, under half of the deficit traces to unresolved V genes, and the cause of the others is not known. Here the sample has under 250,000 clones; approximately 83% occur a single time. About 4.8% of the sample lies in the top ten. Source material: PBMCs or T cells enriched from blood (not recorded which). These TCRs come from a woman between 50 and 59 years old who had been exposed to COVID-19.

This clone was seen more than once but under ten times. The chain couples TRBV5-5 to TRBJ2-7; the D gene is possibly TRBD1 (5 bases). The ends were cut back, 0 bases at V and 7 bases at J, with 14 bases in the middle. The CDR3 sequence is 14 residues long. Germline V gene sequence: CDR1 SGHKS, CDR2 YYEKEE (reference sequence). The chain's CDR3 is CASSLGFLGEEQYF. DNA for the CDR3: TGTGCCAGCAGCTTGGGGTTTCTAGGGGAAGAGCAGTACTTC.

This chain uses TRBV14 with TRBJ1-3; no firm D call. CDR1 is SGHDN, CDR2 FVKESK, per germline. The CDR3 has 18 residues. Trimming removed 3 bases at V and 0 bases at J, with 18 bases between. In DNA, the CDR3 is TGTGCCAGCAGCCACGGCAGGCCAAGTTTTCTCTCTGGAAACACCATATATTTT. Protein sequence: CASSHGRPSFLSGNTIYF.

The V gene is TRBV18, the J gene TRBJ1-3; D possibly corresponds to TRBD1 (5 bases). CDR3 size: 17 residues. Germline V gene lookup returns CDR1 KGHSH and CDR2 LQKENI. Trimming cost V 8 bases and J 0 bases, with 20 bases left between them. This CDR3 reads CASGQDRDRFSGNTIYF. Written as DNA, the CDR3 is TGTGCCAGCGGACAAGACCGCGACCGCTTCTCTGGAAACACCATATATTTT.